This T cell receptor (beta chain) originates from a study of CD8+ T cells in alopecia areata. This CDR3 comprises 13 residues. Unmatched junction bases numbered 3, after V lost 6 bases and J lost 4 bases. Germline V gives CDR1 WSHSY, CDR2 SAAADI. The sample's treatment: oral pan-JAK inhibitor, 5-10 mg twice daily. Sequencing relied on a cDNA template that was reverse transcribed from extracted RNA. Some clones are missing from TCRdb's copy, which holds only in-frame ones; the method was immunoSEQ multiplex PCR. The data hold hundreds of thousands of clones, with about 62% observed a single time. The sequenced sample was CD4+ T cells sorted from blood, obtained around week 53, from a patient treated with tofacitinib. V usage is TRBV10-2 and J usage is TRBJ2-1; 7 bases map to TRBD2. The receptor's source is a human donor with alopecia areata. CDR3 amino acids: CASRSGGYNEQFF. For the CDR3, the DNA is TGCGCCAGCAGGTCGGGGGGTTACAATGAGCAGTTCTTC.